Listed below are T cell receptor beta chains from one sample, sequenced in a study of OX40 agonist ivuxolimab in advanced cancers. The method was immunoSEQ multiplex PCR; TCRdb's version includes in-frame clones alone and lacks a portion of them. The table includes 45,000 to 60,000 clones, about nine tenths detected once. Sequences were derived from CD4+ or CD8+ T cells sorted from blood, sampled in a trial of the OX40 agonist ivuxolimab. These receptors all stem from an adult with an advanced solid tumor such as melanoma, head and neck, liver or kidney cancer. Both conserved end residues are part of each CDR3. The D gene is left open where the match is weak. Clone size is shown for a subset of rows, as once, few, many or a class of expanded clone.

size	V	D	J	DNA	CDR3
-	TRBV28	TRBD1	TRBJ1-1	TGTGCCAGCAGTTCTCGGACAGGGTCGACTGAAGCTTTCTTT	CASSSRTGSTEAFF
-	TRBV13	-	TRBJ2-1	TGTGCCAGCAGCTTAGGGGGGAATGAGCAGTTCTTC	CASSLGGNEQFF
-	TRBV5-1	-	TRBJ1-1	TGCGCCAGCAGCTCCGGGCCCACTGAAGCTTTCTTT	CASSSGPTEAFF
-	TRBV7-2	TRBD1	TRBJ2-5	TGTGCCAGTTCTGACAGGGGGATAGAGACCCAGTACTTC	CASSDRGIETQYF
-	TRBV5-6	TRBD2	TRBJ2-1	TGTGCCAGCAGCGAAAGAGGGACTAGCGGGGGCCCGGGTTACAATGAGCAGTTCTTC	CASSERGTSGGPGYNEQFF
-	TRBV4-1	-	TRBJ1-2	TGCGCCAGCAGCCAAGATACGGCAGCCTATGGCTACACCTTC	CASSQDTAAYGYTF
-	TRBV5-5	-	TRBJ2-3	TGTGCCAGCAGCTTCGGAATAGGCACCCGCACAGATACGCAGTATTTT	CASSFGIGTRTDTQYF
medium-sized	TRBV19	-	TRBJ1-1	TGTGCCCCCCATCCCGGGGCGGCGGACACTGAAGCTTTCTTT	CAPHPGAADTEAFF
-	TRBV5-4	TRBD1	TRBJ2-7	TGTGCCAGCAGCCCCGATTGGGACAGGGGTTCCTACGAGCAGTACTTC	CASSPDWDRGSYEQYF
-	TRBV27	TRBD1	TRBJ2-7	TGTGCCAGCAGTTTGGGGCAGGGGGTGGACGAGCAGTACTTC	CASSLGQGVDEQYF
-	TRBV9	-	TRBJ2-7	TGTGCCAGCAGCCCAGAGGGGAGAACCTACGAGCAGTACTTC	CASSPEGRTYEQYF
-	TRBV7-9	TRBD2	TRBJ2-7	TGTGCCAGCAGCCGTGGACTAGCGGGAGACTACGAGCAGTACTTC	CASSRGLAGDYEQYF
-	TRBV27	TRBD1	TRBJ2-5	TGTGCCAGCAGCCTATCCGGGACAGGAAAAGAGACCCAGTACTTC	CASSLSGTGKETQYF
-	TRBV9	TRBD1	TRBJ2-7	TGTGCCAGCAGCCCCAGAAGGACAGGGTTGTTCGAGCAGTACTTC	CASSPRRTGLFEQYF
-	TRBV13	-	TRBJ2-6	TGTGCCAGCAGGGAGACCGGGGCCAACGTCCTGACTTTC	CASRETGANVLTF
once	TRBV27	-	TRBJ2-2	TGTGCCAGCAGTTGGTCAGCTAGGGAGTGGGAGCTGTTTTTT	CASSWSAREWELFF
once	TRBV9	-	TRBJ2-5	TGTGCCAGCAGCGAAACGGGGGCGCGCTACCAAGAGACCCAGTACTTC	CASSETGARYQETQYF
-	TRBV2	TRBD2	TRBJ2-3	TGTGCCAGCAGGATTCTAGCGGGAGACCTCACAGATACGCAGTATTTT	CASRILAGDLTDTQYF
-	TRBV5-1	-	TRBJ2-1	TGCGCCAGCAGCTTGGTCGGGGGTTCCTACAATGAGCAGTTCTTC	CASSLVGGSYNEQFF
-	TRBV27	-	TRBJ1-4	TGTGCCAGCAGTTCTATCGGGGGGGTAGAAAAACTGTTTTTT	CASSSIGGVEKLFF